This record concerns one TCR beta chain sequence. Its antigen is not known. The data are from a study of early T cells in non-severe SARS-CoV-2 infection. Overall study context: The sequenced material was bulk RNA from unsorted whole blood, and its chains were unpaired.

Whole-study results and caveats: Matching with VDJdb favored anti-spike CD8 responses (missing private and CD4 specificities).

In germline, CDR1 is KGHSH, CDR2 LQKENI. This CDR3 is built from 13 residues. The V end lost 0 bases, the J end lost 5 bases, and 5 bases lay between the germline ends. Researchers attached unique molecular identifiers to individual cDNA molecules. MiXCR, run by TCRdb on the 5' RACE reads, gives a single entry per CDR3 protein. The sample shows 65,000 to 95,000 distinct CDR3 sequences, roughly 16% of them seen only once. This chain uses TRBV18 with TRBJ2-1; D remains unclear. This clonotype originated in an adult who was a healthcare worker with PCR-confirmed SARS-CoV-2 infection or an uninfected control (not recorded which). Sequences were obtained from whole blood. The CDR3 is CASSPPENNEQFF. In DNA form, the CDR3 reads TGTGCCAGCTCACCACCCGAGAACAATGAGCAGTTCTTC.